This TCR beta chain was documented in a study of T-cell reconstitution after alpha-beta-depleted transplantation in children. Overall study findings and caveats: Among T cells one year after transplant, newly produced cells accounted for most counts and diversity. Several hundred expanded graft clones reportedly supplied alpha-beta T cells about two months after transplant.

Unique molecular identifiers were incorporated during preparation of the TCRbeta library. Each CDR3 protein gets one entry after TCRdb re-called the PCR reads with MiXCR. Among a few hundred thousand distinct CDR3 sequences listed, less than 9.5% were seen once. This clonotype was observed a handful of times. Antigen unknown. This receptor was identified in a female patient aged 2-9 years who had a stem cell transplant for Fanconi anemia, so the T cells may come from the graft donor. Sequences were derived from peripheral blood, sampled 360 days after TCRalphabeta/CD19-depleted stem cell transplant.

The CDR3 region has the DNA TGTGCCAGCAGCTTACATAGCTATGGCTACACCTTC. Translating it yields CASSLHSYGYTF. The V and J genes are TRBV7-2 and TRBJ1-2; D is uncertain. The length of the CDR3 is 12 residues. Looked up from germline, CDR1 is SGHTA and CDR2 is FQGNSA. V shed 2 bases and J shed 4 bases, with 5 bases lying between them.